These 20 T cell receptor beta chains were all obtained from the same sample, sequenced in a study of brain metastases from non-small cell lung cancer. Generated by immunoSEQ multiplex PCR, the TCRdb table keeps only in-frame clones and is missing some. Of 1,500 to 2,000 clones listed, roughly 80% are singletons. The sample consisted of primary lung tumor tissue. The receptor source for this set is a donor aged 40 or over with non-small cell lung cancer.

This sequence joins TRBV16 and TRBJ1-2; D possibly corresponds to TRBD1 (5 bases). CDR1 and CDR2 from the germline V gene are KGHSY and FQNENV. The CDR3 consists of 16 residues. Trimming took off 0 bases at V and 2 bases at J, with 13 bases between the two ends. CDR3 loop: CASSQSYAGANYGYTF. Here the CDR3 DNA reads TGTGCCAGCAGCCAATCCTACGCCGGGGCCAACTATGGCTACACCTTC.

The chain is built from TRBV19 and TRBJ1-6; 7 bases match TRBD1. There are 17 residues in the CDR3. CDR1 LNHDA and CDR2 SQIVND come from the germline V gene (reference sequence). The V segment lost 5 bases and the J segment 0 bases; nucleotides outside the gene matches: 7. The CDR3 loop is CASSPPQGSSYNSPLHF. The CDR3 bases are TGTGCCAGTAGTCCCCCACAGGGGAGCTCCTATAATTCACCCCTCCACTTT.

The J gene is TRBJ1-5, the V gene TRBV5-6; D remains unclear. Per germline, CDR1 SGHDT and CDR2 YYEEEE. This CDR3 spans 14 amino acids. The V end lost 4 bases, the J end lost 4 bases, and 12 bases lay between the germline ends. CDR3 loop: CASSGRRENQPQHF. CDR3 in DNA: TGTGCCAGCAGCGGACGGAGGGAAAATCAGCCCCAGCATTTT.

The chain is built from TRBV5-6 and TRBJ1-4, with D unclear. Looked up from germline, CDR1 is SGHDT and CDR2 is YYEEEE. This CDR3 region has 13 residues. V dropped 1 base and J dropped 10 bases, with 11 bases sitting between them. CDR3 amino acids: CASSLFISGKLFF. CDR3 sequence (DNA): TGTGCCAGCAGCTTGTTTATATCGGGAAAACTGTTTTTT. Complete variable domain (other parts from reference TRBV5-6 and TRBJ1-4): DAGVTQSPTHLIKTRGQQVTLRCSPKSGHDTVSWYQQALGQGPQFIFQYYEEEERQRGNFPDRFSGHQFPNYSSELNVNALLLGDSALYLCASSLFISGKLFFGSGTQLSVL.

The CDR3 coding sequence is TGTGCCAGCAGCCCTTCCGATGAGCGGGGGGGAAACGAGCAGTACTTC. This gives the protein CASSPSDERGGNEQYF. The rearrangement links TRBV4-2 to TRBJ2-7, with 10 bases lining up with TRBD2. With 4 bases clipped from V and 5 bases from J, the junction kept 11 bases outside the gene matches. Looked up from germline, CDR1 is LGHNA and CDR2 is YNFKEQ. CDR3 length: 16 amino acids.

This chain uses TRBV10-3 with TRBJ2-3; D is uncertain. This CDR3 spans 14 amino acids. Trimming pared 4 bases from V and 1 base from J, leaving 9 bases between. The germline gives CDR1 ENHRY, CDR2 SYGVKD. The CDR3 DNA reads as TGTGCCATCAGTGCTCAGGATGGCACAGATACGCAGTATTTT. Translation: CAISAQDGTDTQYF.

The chain employs TRBV28 and TRBJ2-5; D ambiguous. V lost 5 bases and J lost 2, with 6 bases in between. The CDR3 is 12 amino acids. Per the germline V gene, CDR1 is MDHEN and CDR2 is SYDVKM. The CDR3 sequence: CASSRYQETQYF. The CDR3 DNA follows: TGTGCCAGCAGTCGATATCAAGAGACCCAGTACTTC.

The V and J genes are TRBV14 and TRBJ2-1; possibly TRBD2 for D (5 bases). This CDR3 is built from 17 residues. Trimming cost V 3 bases and J 1 base, with 16 bases left between them. Germline CDR1 reads SGHDN; CDR2 reads FVKESK. CDR3 sequence: CASSHPGGGGSYNEQFF. CDR3 DNA: TGTGCCAGCAGCCACCCCGGAGGCGGAGGATCCTACAATGAGCAGTTCTTC.

The table lists this clone with a count of one. The genes are TRBV16 and TRBJ1-2; D is possibly TRBD1 (5 bases). Germline values: CDR1 KGHSY, CDR2 FQNENV. This CDR3 contains 13 residues. V was shortened by 4 bases and J by 4 bases, with 10 bases between the two germline ends. Written as DNA, the CDR3 is TGTGCCAGCAGCCCCGGGACCTCCTATGGCTACACCTTC. It specifies CASSPGTSYGYTF. Using reference TRBV16 and TRBJ1-2 for the parts outside the CDR3, the full variable domain is GEEVAQTPKHLVRGEGQKAKLYCAPIKGHSYVFWYQQVLKNEFKFLISFQNENVFDETGMPKERFSAKCLPNSPCSLEIQATKLEDSAVYFCASSPGTSYGYTFGSGTRLTVV.

The chain carries TRBV12-3 or TRBV12-4 and TRBJ1-3; D is unresolved. The CDR3 runs 11 residues. Deletions cut 3 bases from V and 8 bases from J, with 5 bases between. This CDR3 is CASSLQHTIYF. Here the CDR3 DNA reads TGTGCCAGCAGTTTGCAGCACACCATATATTTT.

The CDR3 nucleotides read TGTGCCAGCAAGGGGGAACCCGGAAGCACTGAAGCTTTCTTT. This codes for CASKGEPGSTEAFF. The V gene is TRBV6-5, the J gene TRBJ1-1; D might be TRBD1 (6 bases). Looked up from germline, CDR1 is MNHEY and CDR2 is SVGAGI. This CDR3 is built from 14 residues. Trimming removed 7 bases at V and 4 bases at J, with 16 bases between.

This clone occurred once. The chain has TRBV3-1 (or the pseudogene TRBV3-2) and TRBJ1-6; D gene uncertain. The germline V gene encodes CDR1 LGHDT and CDR2 YNNKEL (reference sequence). CDR3 size: 15 residues. Trimming removed 4 bases from V and 8 bases from J, with 15 bases in between. The CDR3 protein is CASSPLDMGYSPLHF. The CDR3 bases are TGTGCCAGCAGCCCCCTGGATATGGGGTATTCACCCCTCCACTTT.

The chain has TRBV6-5 and TRBJ1-1; 9 bases agree with TRBD1. The junction had 7 bases not matched to a gene; V was cut back by 2 bases and J by 6 bases. This CDR3 region has 15 residues. Germline lookup yields CDR1 MNHEY and CDR2 SVGAGI. The CDR3 spells CASSYVGTGHPEAFF. CDR3 DNA: TGTGCCAGCAGTTACGTGGGGACAGGGCATCCTGAAGCTTTCTTT.

J is TRBJ1-4 and V is TRBV6-2 or TRBV6-3, with 7 bases aligning to TRBD1. The CDR3 spans 17 residues. V gave up 5 bases and J gave up 0 bases; unmatched junction bases: 9. CDR1 is MNHEY and CDR2 is SVGEGT in the germline V gene. In nucleotides, the CDR3 is TGTGCCAGCAGTCGCCGACAGGGCCTCGCAACTAATGAAAAACTGTTTTTT. Protein sequence: CASSRRQGLATNEKLFF.

This clone was seen only once. The chain joins TRBV4-2 to TRBJ1-6; D not certain. V was trimmed by 0 bases and J by 10 bases, leaving 10 bases between them. CDR1 and CDR2 (germline): LGHNA, YNFKEQ. The CDR3 has 14 amino acids. In DNA form, the CDR3 reads TGTGCCAGCAGCCAAGAAACGTTCCGGTCACCCCTCCACTTT. Translated: CASSQETFRSPLHF.

The chain uses TRBV9 and TRBJ1-1, with unresolved D. CDR1 SGDLS and CDR2 YYNGEE come from the germline V gene. The CDR3 contains 13 residues. The V end lost 0 bases, the J end lost 7 bases, and 10 bases lay between the germline ends. The CDR3 reads CASSVEWGSEAFF. In DNA form, the CDR3 reads TGTGCCAGCAGCGTAGAGTGGGGAAGTGAAGCTTTCTTT. The whole variable domain, remainder taken from reference TRBV9 and TRBJ1-1, is DSGVTQTPKHLITATGQRVTLRCSPRSGDLSVYWYQQSLDQGLQFLIQYYNGEERAKGNILERFSAQQFPDLHSELNLSSLELGDSALYFCASSVEWGSEAFFGQGTRLTVV.

The chain employs TRBV7-3 and TRBJ2-1; 10 nucleotides match TRBD2. V was clipped by 2 bases and J by 2 bases; unmatched bases: 6. In germline, CDR1 is SGHTA, CDR2 FQGTGA. The CDR3 is 17 residues long. The CDR3: CASSLQGLAGAYNEQFF. Here the CDR3 DNA reads TGTGCCAGCAGCTTACAAGGGCTAGCGGGGGCCTACAATGAGCAGTTCTTC.

The chain carries TRBV5-5 and TRBJ1-6; tentatively, D is TRBD1 (5 bases). This CDR3 is 18 amino acids long. CDR1 and CDR2 (germline): SGHKS, YYEKEE (reference sequence). Deletions cut 1 base from V and 3 bases from J, with 17 bases between. CDR3 sequence reads: CASSLTPQGFDYNSPLHF. The CDR3 nucleotides are TGTGCCAGCAGCTTGACCCCCCAGGGATTTGACTATAATTCACCCCTCCACTTT.

This clone has a single count. Mismatch with germline at one junction end may stem from a read error. The J gene is TRBJ2-7, the V gene TRBV7-2; D gene uncertain. CDR3 length equals 15 residues. Germline values: CDR1 SGHTA, CDR2 FQGNSA. The CDR3 spells CTNSLLHFSSYEQYF. CDR3 in DNA: TGTACCAACAGCTTATTACATTTTAGCTCCTACGAGCAGTACTTC.

The V call is TRBV6-1, the J call TRBJ2-3, with 7 bases lining up with TRBD1. The CDR3 sequence is 15 residues long. The germline gives CDR1 MNHNS, CDR2 SASEGT. With 8 bases clipped from V and 3 bases from J, the junction kept 11 bases outside the gene matches. The CDR3 region is CASWGRGRGTDTQYF. The CDR3 DNA reads as TGTGCCAGCTGGGGAAGGGGGCGTGGGACAGATACGCAGTATTTT.